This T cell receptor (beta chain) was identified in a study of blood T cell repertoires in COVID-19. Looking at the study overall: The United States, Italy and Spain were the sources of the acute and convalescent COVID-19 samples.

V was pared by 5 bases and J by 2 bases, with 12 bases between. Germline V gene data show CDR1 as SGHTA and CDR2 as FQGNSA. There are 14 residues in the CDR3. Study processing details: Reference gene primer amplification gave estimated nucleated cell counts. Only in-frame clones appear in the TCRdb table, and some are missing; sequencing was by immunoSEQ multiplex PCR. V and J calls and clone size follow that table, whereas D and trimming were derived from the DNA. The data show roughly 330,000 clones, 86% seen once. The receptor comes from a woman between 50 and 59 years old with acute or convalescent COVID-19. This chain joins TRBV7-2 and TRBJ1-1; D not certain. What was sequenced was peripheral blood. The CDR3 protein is CASSPRQANTEAFF. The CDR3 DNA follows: TGTGCCAGCAGCCCCCGGCAGGCAAACACTGAAGCTTTCTTT.